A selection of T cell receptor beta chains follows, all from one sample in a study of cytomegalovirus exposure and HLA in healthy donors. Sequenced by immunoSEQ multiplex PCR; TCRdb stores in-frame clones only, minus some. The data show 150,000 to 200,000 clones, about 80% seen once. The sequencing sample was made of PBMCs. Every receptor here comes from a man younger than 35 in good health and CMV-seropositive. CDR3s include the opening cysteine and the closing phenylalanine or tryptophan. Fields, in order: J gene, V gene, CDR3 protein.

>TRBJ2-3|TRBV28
CASNLGQVQDTQYF
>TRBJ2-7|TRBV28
CASSSPRQGVYEQYF
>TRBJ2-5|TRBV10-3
CAISVDRGSETQYF
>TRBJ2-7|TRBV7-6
CASSLGGGNHNEQYF
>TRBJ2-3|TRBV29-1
CSVEDRDTQYF
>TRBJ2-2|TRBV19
CASSFFSGTTGELFF
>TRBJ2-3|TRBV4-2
CASSRSGFGSTDTQYF
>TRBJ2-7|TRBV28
CASSLEGAEQYF
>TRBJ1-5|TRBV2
CASKEGGNQPQHF
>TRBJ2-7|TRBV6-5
CASRRTGGSYEQYF
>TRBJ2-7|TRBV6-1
CASSAPTGPEQYF
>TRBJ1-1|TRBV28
CASSLGQGWGTEAFF
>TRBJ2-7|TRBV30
CAWSVLTSGSHEQYF
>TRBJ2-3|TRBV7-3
CASSSGQGSDTQYF
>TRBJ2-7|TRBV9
CASSVGGGGPYEQYF
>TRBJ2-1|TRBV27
CASSIRQGRYNEQFF
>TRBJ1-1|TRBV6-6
CASTRGTEAFF
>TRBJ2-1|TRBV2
CASSTPRLAVYNEQFF
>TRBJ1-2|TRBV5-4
CASSSDRGQVRGGYTF
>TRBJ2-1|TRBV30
CAGGTGSYNEQFF
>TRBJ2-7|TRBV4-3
CASSQDHLAGGREQYF
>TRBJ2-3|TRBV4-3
CASSQEGGVRTQYF
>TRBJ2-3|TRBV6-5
CASSTQGAVAGAQYF
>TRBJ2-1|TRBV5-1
CASSLRLAGGPSEQFF
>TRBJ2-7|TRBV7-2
CASSLAGTTDYEQYF
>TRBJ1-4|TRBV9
CASSVSPVNEKLFF
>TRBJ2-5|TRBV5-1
CASLGTSGQETQYF
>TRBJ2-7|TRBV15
CATSRMPPGTGGYEQYF
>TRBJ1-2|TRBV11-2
CASSLGLGGANTF
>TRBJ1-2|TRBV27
CASSPNRGQGGYTF
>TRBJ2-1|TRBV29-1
CSVERRGGNEQFF
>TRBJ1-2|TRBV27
CASSLGGGGGIPNYGYTF
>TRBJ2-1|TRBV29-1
CSVLSGVSYNEQFF
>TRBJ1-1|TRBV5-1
CASSSGGGLPEAFF
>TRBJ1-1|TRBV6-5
CASSYRDREAFF
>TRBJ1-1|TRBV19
CASNQGGNTEAFF
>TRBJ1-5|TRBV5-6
CASSLGQGYGQPQHF
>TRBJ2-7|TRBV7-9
CASSPSTSGGSPYEQYF
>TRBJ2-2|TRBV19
CASSTRDRVNTGELFF
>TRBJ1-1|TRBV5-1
CASDSTGYTEAFF
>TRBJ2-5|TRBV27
CASSTRGTSQETQYF
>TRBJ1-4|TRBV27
CASSHRTPTNEKLFF
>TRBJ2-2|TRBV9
CASSATGQGFSGELFF
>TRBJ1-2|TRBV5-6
CASSYGGERNYGYTF
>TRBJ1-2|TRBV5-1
CASSLLGGDRGFDGYTF
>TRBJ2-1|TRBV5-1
CASSWTSGGTAYNEQFF